This entry concerns a single T cell receptor (beta chain). Its antigen is unknown. 13 Jbeta primers and 60 Vbeta primers were used for the PCR. The data were produced by immunoSEQ multiplex PCR, yet TCRdb's version contains in-frame clones alone and is incomplete. The sample consists of 40,000 to 60,000 clones, 72% of them appearing once. This sample is part of a study of cytomegalovirus exposure and HLA in healthy donors. Study-wide points: A missense DCLRE1C variant was associated with V- and J-gene trimming of TCR beta chains in a later analysis, and an independent cohort replicated the association. Per published reports, the classifier diagnosed cytomegalovirus status with high specificity and sensitivity. Many donors shared some public TCRs, even though most TCR sequences were rare. Common viral pathogens seemed, in a later analysis, to connect with several of the most significant clusters.

V lost 0 bases and J lost 2, with 12 bases in between. This CDR3 region has 15 residues. Germline CDR1 SGHKS, CDR2 YYEKEE (reference sequence). The sequenced material came from PBMCs. The rearrangement joins TRBV5-5 to TRBJ2-7; a weak D match, TRBD2 (6 bases). This receptor was obtained from a woman between 45 and 65 years old in good health and CMV-seronegative. The DNA for the CDR3 is TGTGCCAGCAGCTTGGGTCTCGGGGGTCCCTACGAGCAGTACTTC. It translates to CASSLGLGGPYEQYF.